This T cell receptor beta chain was documented in a study of response to subunit inactivated influenza vaccine. General study points: The authors offered the suggestion that each seasonal influenza vaccination recruits few new T cells.

This CDR3 is built from 16 residues. The germline V gene encodes CDR1 MGHRA and CDR2 YSYEKL. V shed 1 base, J shed 4 bases, and the junction held 7 bases outside the gene matches. TCRdb itself ran the RT-PCR reads through MiXCR, one entry per CDR3 protein. In the table there are 500,000 to 600,000 distinct CDR3 sequences, 14% of which are singletons. This clonotype was seen many times. The antigen is not known. Specimen: PBMCs from blood, collected 11 to 12 days after vaccination. The receptor was derived from a man aged 50 to 59 who received an inactivated influenza vaccine. The chain is built from TRBV4-1 and TRBJ2-1, with 7 nucleotides matching TRBD1. CDR3: CASSQVDRVTYNEQFF. CDR3 DNA sequence: TGCGCCAGCAGCCAAGTTGACAGGGTGACATACAATGAGCAGTTCTTC.